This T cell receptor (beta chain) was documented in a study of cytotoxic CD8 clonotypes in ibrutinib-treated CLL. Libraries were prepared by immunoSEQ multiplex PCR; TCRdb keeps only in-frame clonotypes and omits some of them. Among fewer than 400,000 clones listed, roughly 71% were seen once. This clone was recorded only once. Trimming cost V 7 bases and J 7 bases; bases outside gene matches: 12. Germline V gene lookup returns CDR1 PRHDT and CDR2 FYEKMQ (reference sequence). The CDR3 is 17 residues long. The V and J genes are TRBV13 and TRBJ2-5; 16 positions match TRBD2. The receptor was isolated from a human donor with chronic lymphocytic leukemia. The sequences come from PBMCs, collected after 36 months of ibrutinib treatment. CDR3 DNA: TGTGCCAGCAAACCCCTCGGGACTAGCGGGGGGGCGGGGACCCAGTACTTC. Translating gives CASKPLGTSGGAGTQYF.